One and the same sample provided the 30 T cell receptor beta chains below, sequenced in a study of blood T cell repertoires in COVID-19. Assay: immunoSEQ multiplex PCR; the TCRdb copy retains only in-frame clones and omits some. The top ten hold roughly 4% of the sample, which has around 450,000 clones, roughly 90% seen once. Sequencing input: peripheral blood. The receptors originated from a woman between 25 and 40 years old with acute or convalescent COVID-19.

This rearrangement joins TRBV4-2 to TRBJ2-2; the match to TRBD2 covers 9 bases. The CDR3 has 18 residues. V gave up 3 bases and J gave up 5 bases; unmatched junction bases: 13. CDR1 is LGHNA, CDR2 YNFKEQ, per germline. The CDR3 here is CASSQELRGGALTGELFF. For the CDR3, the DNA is TGTGCCAGCAGCCAGGAACTCCGCGGGGGGGCCTTAACCGGGGAGCTGTTTTTT.

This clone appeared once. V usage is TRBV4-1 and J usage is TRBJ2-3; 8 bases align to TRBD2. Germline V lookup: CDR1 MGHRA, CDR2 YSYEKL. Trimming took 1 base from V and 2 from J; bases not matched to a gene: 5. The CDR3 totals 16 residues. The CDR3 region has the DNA TGCGCCAGCAGCCAAGCGCGCGGGGGGTACACAGATACGCAGTATTTT. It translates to CASSQARGGYTDTQYF.

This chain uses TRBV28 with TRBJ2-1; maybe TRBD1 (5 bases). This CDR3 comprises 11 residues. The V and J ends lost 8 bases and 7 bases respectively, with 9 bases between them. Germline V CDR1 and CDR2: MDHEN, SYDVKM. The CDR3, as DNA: TGTGCCAGCCAGGGTCGAAATGAGCAGTTCTTC. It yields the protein CASQGRNEQFF.

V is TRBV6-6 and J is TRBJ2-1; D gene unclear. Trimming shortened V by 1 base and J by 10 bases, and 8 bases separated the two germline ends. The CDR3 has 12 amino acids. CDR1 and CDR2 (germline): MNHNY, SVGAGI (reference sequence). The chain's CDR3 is CASSYWMEEQFF. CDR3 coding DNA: TGTGCCAGCAGTTACTGGATGGAGGAGCAGTTCTTC.

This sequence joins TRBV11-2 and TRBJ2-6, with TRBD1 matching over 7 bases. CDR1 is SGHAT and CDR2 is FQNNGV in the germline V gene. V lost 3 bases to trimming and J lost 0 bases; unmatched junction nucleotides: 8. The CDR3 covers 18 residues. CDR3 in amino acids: CASSFRQGARSGANVLTF. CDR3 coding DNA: TGTGCCAGCAGCTTTCGACAGGGCGCACGCTCTGGGGCCAACGTCCTGACTTTC.

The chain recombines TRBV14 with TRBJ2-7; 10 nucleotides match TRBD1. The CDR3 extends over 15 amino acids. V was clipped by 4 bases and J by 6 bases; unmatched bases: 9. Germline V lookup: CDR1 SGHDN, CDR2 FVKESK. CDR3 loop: CASSPNGTGVGEQYF. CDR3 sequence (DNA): TGTGCCAGCAGCCCGAACGGGACAGGGGTGGGCGAGCAGTACTTC.

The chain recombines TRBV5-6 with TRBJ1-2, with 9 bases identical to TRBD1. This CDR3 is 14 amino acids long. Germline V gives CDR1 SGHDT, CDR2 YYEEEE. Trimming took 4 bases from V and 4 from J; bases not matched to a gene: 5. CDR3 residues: CASSPGQGGYGYTF. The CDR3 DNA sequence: TGTGCCAGCAGCCCGGGACAGGGAGGCTATGGCTACACCTTC.

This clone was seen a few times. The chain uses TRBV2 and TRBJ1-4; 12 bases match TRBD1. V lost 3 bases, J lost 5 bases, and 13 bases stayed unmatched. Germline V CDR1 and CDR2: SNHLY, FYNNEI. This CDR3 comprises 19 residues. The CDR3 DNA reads TGTGCCAGCAGTGATATGTTAGGGACAGGGGGCGCCGGGAATGAAAAACTGTTTTTT. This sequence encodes CASSDMLGTGGAGNEKLFF.

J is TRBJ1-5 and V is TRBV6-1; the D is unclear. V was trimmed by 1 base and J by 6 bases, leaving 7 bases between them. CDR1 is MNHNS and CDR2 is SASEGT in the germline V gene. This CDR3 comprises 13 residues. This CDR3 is CASSEEEFQPQHF. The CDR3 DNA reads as TGTGCCAGCAGTGAAGAGGAGTTTCAGCCCCAGCATTTT.

The CDR3 reads CASSPTLDSEAFF. CDR3 coding DNA: TGTGCCAGCAGCCCTACGCTCGACAGTGAAGCTTTCTTT. The chain employs TRBV12-3 or TRBV12-4 and TRBJ1-1; possible D gene TRBD1, 5 bases. Trimming pared 6 bases from V and 7 bases from J, leaving 15 bases between. CDR3 length: 13 amino acids.

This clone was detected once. The CDR3 loop reads CASSLVGGGIQYF. CDR3 in DNA: TGTGCCAGCAGTTTAGTGGGCGGGGGCATTCAGTACTTC. The chain employs TRBV12-3 or TRBV12-4 and TRBJ2-4, with 7 bases fitting TRBD2. V lost 1 base, J lost 9 bases, and 3 bases stayed unmatched. The length of the CDR3 is 13 residues.

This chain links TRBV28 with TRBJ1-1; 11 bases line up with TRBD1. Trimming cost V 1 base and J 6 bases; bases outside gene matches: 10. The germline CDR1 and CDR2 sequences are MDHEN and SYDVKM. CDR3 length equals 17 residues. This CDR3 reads CASSLSKAGQGVAEAFF. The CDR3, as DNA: TGTGCCAGCAGTTTATCCAAGGCGGGACAGGGGGTCGCTGAAGCTTTCTTT.

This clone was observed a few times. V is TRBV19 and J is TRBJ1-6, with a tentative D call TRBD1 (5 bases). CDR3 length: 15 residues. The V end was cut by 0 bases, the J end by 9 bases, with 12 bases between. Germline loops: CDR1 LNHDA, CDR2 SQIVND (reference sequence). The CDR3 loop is CASSIEARAASPLHF. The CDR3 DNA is TGTGCCAGTAGTATAGAAGCCAGGGCCGCTTCACCCCTCCACTTT.

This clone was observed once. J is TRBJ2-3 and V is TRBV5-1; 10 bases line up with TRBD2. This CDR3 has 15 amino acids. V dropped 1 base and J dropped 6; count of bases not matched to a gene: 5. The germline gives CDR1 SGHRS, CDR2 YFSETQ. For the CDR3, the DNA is TGCGCCAGCAGCTTGAGCGGGGGGGCTCCGGATACGCAGTATTTT. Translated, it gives CASSLSGGAPDTQYF.

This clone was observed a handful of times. The CDR3 here is CASSQGRYGEAFF. For the CDR3, the DNA is TGTGCCAGCAGCCAAGGGAGGTACGGTGAAGCTTTCTTT. The rearrangement joins TRBV3-1 (or the pseudogene TRBV3-2) to TRBJ1-1; D remains ambiguous. The CDR3 runs 13 residues. The germline V gene has CDR1 LGHDT and CDR2 YNNKEL (reference sequence). V dropped 1 base and J dropped 7 bases, with 10 bases sitting between them.

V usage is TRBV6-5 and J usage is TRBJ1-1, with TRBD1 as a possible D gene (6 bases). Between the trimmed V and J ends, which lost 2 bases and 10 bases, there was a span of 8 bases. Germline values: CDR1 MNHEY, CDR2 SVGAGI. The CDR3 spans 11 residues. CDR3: CASSYQGRAFF. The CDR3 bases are TGTGCCAGCAGTTACCAGGGGAGAGCTTTCTTT.

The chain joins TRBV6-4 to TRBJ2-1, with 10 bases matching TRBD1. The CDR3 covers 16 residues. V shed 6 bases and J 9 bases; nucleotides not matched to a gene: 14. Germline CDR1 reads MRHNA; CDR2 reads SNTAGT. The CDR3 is CASSHLSGQGPGEQFF. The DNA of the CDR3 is TGTGCCAGCAGCCACCTTTCGGGACAGGGGCCTGGTGAGCAGTTCTTC.

The DNA for the CDR3 is TGTGCCAGCAGCTTAGTGAGGGATGAAAAACTGTTTTTT. Translating gives CASSLVRDEKLFF. This chain joins TRBV13 and TRBJ1-4; D ambiguous. This CDR3 has 13 amino acids. Looked up from germline, CDR1 is PRHDT and CDR2 is FYEKMQ (reference sequence). The V gene lost 1 base and the J gene lost 6 bases, with 6 bases spanning the gap.

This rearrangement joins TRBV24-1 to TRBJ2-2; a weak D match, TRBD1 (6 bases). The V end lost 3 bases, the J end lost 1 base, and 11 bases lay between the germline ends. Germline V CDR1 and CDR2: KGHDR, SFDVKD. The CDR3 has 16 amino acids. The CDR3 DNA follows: TGTGCCACCAGTGATCCAACAGGGATGAACACCGGGGAGCTGTTTTTT. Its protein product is CATSDPTGMNTGELFF.

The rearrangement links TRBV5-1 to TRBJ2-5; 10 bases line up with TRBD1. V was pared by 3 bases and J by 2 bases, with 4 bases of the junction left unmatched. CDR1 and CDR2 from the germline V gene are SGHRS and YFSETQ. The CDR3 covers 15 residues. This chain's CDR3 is CASSSVGQGQETQYF. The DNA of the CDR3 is TGCGCCAGCAGCTCGGTGGGACAGGGGCAAGAGACCCAGTACTTC.

The CDR3 bases are TGTGCCAGCAGCCATGCCCCGGGGACAGGGGACGAGCAGTACTTC. Amino acid sequence: CASSHAPGTGDEQYF. The chain links TRBV7-9 to TRBJ2-7; 10 nucleotides align to TRBD1. V was pared by 5 bases and J by 5 bases, with 9 bases of the junction left unmatched. Germline loops: CDR1 SEHNR, CDR2 FQNEAQ (reference sequence). This CDR3 region has 15 residues.

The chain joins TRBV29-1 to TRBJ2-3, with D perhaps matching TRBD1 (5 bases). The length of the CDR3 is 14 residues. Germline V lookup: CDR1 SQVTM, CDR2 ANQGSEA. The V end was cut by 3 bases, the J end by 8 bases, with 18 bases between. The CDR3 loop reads CSVEPLGPLFTQYF. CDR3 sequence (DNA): TGCAGCGTTGAGCCCTTGGGGCCCCTCTTTACGCAGTATTTT.

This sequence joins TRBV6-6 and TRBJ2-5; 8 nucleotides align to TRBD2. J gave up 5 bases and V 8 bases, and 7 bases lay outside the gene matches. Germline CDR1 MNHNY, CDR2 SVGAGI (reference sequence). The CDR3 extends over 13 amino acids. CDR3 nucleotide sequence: TGTGCCAGCGGTAGGCGGGGGGATGAGACCCAGTACTTC. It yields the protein CASGRRGDETQYF.

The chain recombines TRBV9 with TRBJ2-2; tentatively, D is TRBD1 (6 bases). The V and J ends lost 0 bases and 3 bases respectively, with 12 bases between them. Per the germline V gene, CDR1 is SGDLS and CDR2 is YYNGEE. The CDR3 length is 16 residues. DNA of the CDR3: TGTGCCAGCAGCGTAGAACCGGGACATGACACCGGGGAGCTGTTTTTT. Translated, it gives CASSVEPGHDTGELFF.

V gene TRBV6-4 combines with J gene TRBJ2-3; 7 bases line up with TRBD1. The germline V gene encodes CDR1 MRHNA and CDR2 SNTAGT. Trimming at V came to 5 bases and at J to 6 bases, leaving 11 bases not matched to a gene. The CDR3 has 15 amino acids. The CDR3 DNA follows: TGTGCCAGCAGTTATACCCAGGGGGATTGGGATACGCAGTATTTT. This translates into CASSYTQGDWDTQYF.

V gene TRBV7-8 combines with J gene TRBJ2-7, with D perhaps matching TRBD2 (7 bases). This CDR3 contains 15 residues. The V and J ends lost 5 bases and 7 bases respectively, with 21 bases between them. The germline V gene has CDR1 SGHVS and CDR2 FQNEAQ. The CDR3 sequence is CASSPRDGGGWEQYF. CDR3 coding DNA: TGTGCCAGCAGCCCCCGGGATGGCGGGGGCTGGGAGCAGTACTTC.

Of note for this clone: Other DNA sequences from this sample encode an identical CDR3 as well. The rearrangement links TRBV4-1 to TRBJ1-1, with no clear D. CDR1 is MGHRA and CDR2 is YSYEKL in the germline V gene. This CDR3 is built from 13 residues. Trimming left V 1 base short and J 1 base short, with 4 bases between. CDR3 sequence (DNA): TGCGCCAGCAGCCAAGTCCAGAACACTGAAGCTTTCTTT. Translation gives CASSQVQNTEAFF.

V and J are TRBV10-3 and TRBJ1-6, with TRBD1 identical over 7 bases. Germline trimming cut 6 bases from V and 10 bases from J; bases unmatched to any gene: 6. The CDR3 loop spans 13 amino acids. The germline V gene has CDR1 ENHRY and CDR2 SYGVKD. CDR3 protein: CAISSGGRSPLHF. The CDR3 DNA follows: TGTGCCATCAGCTCAGGGGGTAGGTCACCCCTCCACTTT.

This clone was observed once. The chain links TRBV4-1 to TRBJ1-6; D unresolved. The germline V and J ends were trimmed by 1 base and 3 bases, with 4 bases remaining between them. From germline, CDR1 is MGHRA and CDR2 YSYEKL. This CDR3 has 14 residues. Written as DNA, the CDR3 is TGCGCCAGCAGCCAAGTTAGCTATAATTCACCCCTCCACTTT. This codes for CASSQVSYNSPLHF.

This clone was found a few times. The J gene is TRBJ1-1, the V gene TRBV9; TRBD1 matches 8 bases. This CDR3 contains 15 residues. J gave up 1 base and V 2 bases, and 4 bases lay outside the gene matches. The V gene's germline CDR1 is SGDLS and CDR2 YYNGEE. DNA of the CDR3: TGTGCCAGCAGCGTGGAGGGACAGGCGAACACTGAAGCTTTCTTT. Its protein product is CASSVEGQANTEAFF.